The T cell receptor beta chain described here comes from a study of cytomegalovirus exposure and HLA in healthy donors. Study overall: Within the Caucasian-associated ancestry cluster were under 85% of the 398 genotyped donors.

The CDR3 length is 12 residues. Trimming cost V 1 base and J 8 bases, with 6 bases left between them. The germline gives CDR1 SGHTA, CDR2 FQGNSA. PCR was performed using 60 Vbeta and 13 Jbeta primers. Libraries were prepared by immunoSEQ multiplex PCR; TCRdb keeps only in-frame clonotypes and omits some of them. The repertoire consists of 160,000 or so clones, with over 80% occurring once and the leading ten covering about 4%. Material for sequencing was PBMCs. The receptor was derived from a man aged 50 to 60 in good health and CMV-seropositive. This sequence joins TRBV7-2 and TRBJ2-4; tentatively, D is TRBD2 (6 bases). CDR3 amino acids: CASSLGRDIQYF. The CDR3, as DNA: TGTGCCAGCAGCTTAGGGAGGGACATTCAGTACTTC.